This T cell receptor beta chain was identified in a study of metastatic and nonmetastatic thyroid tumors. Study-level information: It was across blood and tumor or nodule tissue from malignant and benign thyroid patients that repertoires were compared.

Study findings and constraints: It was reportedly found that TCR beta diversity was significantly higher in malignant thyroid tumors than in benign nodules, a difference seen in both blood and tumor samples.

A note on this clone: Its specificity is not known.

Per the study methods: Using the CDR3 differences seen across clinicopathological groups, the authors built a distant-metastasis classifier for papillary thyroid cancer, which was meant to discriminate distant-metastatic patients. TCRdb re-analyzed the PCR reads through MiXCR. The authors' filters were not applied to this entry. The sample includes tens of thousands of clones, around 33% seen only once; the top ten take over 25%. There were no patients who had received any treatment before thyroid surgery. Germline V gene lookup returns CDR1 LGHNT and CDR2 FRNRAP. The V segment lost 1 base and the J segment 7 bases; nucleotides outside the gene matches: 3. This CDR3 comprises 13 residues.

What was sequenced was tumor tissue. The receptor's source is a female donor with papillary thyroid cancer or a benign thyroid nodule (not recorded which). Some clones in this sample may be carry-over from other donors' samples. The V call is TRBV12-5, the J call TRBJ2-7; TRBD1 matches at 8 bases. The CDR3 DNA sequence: TGTGCTAGTGGTTTGGCGACAGGGGTAGAGCAGTACTTC. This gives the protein CASGLATGVEQYF.